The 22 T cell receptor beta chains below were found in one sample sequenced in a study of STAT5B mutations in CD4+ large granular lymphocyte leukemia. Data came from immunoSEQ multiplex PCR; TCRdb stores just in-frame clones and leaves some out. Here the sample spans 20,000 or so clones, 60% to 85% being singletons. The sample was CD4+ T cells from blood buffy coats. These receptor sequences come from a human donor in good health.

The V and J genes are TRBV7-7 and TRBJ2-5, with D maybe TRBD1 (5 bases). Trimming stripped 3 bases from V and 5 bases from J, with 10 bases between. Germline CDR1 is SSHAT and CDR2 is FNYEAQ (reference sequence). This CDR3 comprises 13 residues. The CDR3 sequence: CASSFRAGETQYF. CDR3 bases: TGTGCCAGCAGCTTTAGGGCAGGGGAGACCCAGTACTTC.

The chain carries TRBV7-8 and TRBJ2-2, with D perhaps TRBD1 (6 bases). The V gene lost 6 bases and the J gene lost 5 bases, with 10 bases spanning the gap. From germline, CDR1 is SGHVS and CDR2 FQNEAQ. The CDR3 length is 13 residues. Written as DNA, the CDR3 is TGTGCCAGCAGAGGCAGGGGAACCGGGGAGCTGTTTTTT. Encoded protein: CASRGRGTGELFF.

The CDR3 loop reads CASSSPSGNTIYF. The CDR3 DNA follows: TGTGCCAGCAGTTCCCCCTCTGGAAACACCATATATTTT. This sequence joins TRBV6-6 and TRBJ1-3; D unresolved. V was cut by 4 bases and J by 0 bases, with 4 bases left in between. Germline assignment: CDR1 MNHNY and CDR2 SVGAGI (reference sequence). This CDR3 comprises 13 residues.

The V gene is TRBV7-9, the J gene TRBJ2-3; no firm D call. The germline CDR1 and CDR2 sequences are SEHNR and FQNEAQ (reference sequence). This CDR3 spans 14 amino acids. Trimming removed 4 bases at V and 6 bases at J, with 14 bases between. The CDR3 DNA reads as TGTGCCAGCAGCTCCACGACCTTGATCGATACGCAGTATTTT. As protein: CASSSTTLIDTQYF.

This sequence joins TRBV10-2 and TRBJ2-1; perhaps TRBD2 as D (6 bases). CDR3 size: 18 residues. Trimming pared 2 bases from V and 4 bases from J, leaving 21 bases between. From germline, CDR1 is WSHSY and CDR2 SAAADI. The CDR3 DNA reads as TGCGCCAGCAGTGAGAGGGTAGTTGTCGGGAGTGTGTACAATGAGCAGTTCTTC. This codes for CASSERVVVGSVYNEQFF.

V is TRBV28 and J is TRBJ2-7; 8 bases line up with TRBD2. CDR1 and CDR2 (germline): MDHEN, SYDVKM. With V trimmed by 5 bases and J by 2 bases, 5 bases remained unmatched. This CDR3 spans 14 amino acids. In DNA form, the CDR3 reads TGTGCCAGCAGTCCGAGCGGGAGTGCCTACGAGCAGTACTTC. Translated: CASSPSGSAYEQYF. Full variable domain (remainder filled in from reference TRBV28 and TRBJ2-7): DVKVTQSSRYLVKRTGEKVFLECVQDMDHENMFWYRQDPGLGLRLIYFSYDVKMKEKGDIPEGYSVSREKKERFSLILESASTNQTSMYLCASSPSGSAYEQYFGPGTRLTVT.

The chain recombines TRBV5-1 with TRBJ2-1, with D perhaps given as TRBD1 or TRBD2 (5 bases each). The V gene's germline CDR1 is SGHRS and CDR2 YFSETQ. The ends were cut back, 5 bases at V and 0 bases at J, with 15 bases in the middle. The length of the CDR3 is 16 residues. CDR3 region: CASSLEGGGSYNEQFF. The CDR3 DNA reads TGCGCCAGCAGTTTAGAGGGTGGGGGCTCCTACAATGAGCAGTTCTTC.

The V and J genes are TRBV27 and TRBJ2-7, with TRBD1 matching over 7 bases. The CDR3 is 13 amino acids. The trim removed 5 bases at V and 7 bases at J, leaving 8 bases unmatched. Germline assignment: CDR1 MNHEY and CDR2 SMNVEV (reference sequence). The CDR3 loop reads CASSLPDRREQYF. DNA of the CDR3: TGTGCCAGCAGTCTCCCGGACAGGAGGGAGCAGTACTTC.

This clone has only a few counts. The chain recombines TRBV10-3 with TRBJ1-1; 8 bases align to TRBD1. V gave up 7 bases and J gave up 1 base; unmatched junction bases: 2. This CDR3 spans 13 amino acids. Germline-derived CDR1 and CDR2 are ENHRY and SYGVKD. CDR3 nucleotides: TGTGCCATCAAAGGACAGGGGAACACTGAAGCTTTCTTT. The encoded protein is CAIKGQGNTEAFF.

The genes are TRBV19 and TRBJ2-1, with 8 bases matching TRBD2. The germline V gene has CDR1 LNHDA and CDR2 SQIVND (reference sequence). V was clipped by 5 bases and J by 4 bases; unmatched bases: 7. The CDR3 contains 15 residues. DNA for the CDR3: TGTGCCAGTAGTTTAGCGGGGAGGTTGTACAATGAGCAGTTCTTC. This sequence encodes CASSLAGRLYNEQFF. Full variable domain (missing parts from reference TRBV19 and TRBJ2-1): DGGITQSPKYLFRKEGQNVTLSCEQNLNHDAMYWYRQDPGQGLRLIYYSQIVNDFQKGDIAEGYSVSREKKESFPLTVTSAQKNPTAFYLCASSLAGRLYNEQFFGPGTRLTVL.

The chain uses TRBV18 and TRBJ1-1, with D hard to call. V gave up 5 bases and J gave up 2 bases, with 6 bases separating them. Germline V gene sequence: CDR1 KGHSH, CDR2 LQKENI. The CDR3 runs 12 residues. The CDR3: CASSSVNTEAFF. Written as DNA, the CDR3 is TGTGCCAGCTCATCCGTTAACACTGAAGCTTTCTTT.

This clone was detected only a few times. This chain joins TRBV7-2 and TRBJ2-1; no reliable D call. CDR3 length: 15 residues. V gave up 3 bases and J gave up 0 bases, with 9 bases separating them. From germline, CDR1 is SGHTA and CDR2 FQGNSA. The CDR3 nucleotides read TGTGCCAGCAGCTTCACCCCGAGCTCCTACAATGAGCAGTTCTTC. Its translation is CASSFTPSSYNEQFF. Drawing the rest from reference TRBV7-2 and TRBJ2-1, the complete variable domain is GAGVSQSPSNKVTEKGKDVELRCDPISGHTALYWYRQSLGQGLEFLIYFQGNSAPDKSGLPSDRFSAERTGGSVSTLTIQRTQQEDSAVYLCASSFTPSSYNEQFFGPGTRLTVL.

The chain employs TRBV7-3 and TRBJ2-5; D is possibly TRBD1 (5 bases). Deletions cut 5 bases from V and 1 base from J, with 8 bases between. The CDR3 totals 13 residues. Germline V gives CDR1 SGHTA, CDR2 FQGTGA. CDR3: CASSLQGQETQYF. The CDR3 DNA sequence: TGTGCCAGCAGCCTCCAGGGCCAAGAGACCCAGTACTTC. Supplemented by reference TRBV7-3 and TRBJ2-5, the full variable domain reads GAGVSQTPSNKVTEKGKYVELRCDPISGHTALYWYRQSLGQGPEFLIYFQGTGAADDSGLPNDRFFAVRPEGSVSTLKIQRTERGDSAVYLCASSLQGQETQYFGPGTRLLVL.

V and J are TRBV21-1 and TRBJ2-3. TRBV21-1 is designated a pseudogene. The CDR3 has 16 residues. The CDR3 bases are TGTGCCAGCAGCAAAGACGGCACAAGCCCCAAGGATACGCAGTATTTT. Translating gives CASSKDGTSPKDTQYF.

This CDR3 reads CASSLGPSGGIDNEQFF. Written as DNA, the CDR3 is TGCGCCAGCAGCTTGGGGCCTAGCGGGGGGATAGACAATGAGCAGTTCTTC. J is TRBJ2-1 and V is TRBV5-1; 11 bases match TRBD2. V dropped 0 bases and J dropped 5; count of bases not matched to a gene: 7. Germline-derived CDR1 and CDR2 are SGHRS and YFSETQ. There are 17 residues in the CDR3.

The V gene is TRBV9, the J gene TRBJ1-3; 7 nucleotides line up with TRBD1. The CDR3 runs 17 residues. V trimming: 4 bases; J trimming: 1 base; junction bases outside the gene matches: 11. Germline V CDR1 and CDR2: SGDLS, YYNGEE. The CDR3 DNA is TGTGCCAGCAGCCCGCGGGCTTTACAGGGGTCTGGAAACACCATATATTTT. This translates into CASSPRALQGSGNTIYF.

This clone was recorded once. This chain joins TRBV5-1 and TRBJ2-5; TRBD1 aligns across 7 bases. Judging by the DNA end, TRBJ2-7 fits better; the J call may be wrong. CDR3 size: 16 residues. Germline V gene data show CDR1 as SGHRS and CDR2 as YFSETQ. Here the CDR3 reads CASSLGRGTESYEQYF. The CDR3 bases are TGCGCCAGCAGCCTAGGGCGTGGGACAGAGAGCTACGAGCAGTACTTC.

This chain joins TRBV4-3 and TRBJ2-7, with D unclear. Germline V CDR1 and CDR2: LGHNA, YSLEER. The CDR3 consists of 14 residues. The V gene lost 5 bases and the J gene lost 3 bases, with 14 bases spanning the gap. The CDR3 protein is CASSCYFGNYEQYF. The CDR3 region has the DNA TGCGCCAGCAGCTGTTACTTTGGAAACTACGAGCAGTACTTC.

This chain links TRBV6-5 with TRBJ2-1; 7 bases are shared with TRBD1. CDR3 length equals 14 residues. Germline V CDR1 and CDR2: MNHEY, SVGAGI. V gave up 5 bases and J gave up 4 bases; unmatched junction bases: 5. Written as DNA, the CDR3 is TGTGCCAGCAGTGTCGGGGACAGATACAATGAGCAGTTCTTC. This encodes CASSVGDRYNEQFF.

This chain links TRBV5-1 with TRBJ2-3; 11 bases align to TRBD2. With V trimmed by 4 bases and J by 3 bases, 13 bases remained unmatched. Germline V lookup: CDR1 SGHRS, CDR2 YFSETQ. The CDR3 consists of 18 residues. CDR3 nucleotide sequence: TGCGCCAGCAGCCCCAAAGAAGCTAGCGGGGGGAGGACAGATACGCAGTATTTT. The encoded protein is CASSPKEASGGRTDTQYF.

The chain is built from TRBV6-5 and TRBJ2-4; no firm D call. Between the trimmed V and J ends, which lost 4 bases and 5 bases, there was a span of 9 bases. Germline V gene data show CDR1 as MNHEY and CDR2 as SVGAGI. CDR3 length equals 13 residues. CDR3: CASSSPGENIQYF. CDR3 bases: TGTGCCAGCAGTTCCCCCGGTGAAAACATTCAGTACTTC.

This CDR3 is CASSPGQGREKLFF. The CDR3 DNA is TGTGCCAGCAGCCCCGGACAGGGGAGAGAAAAACTGTTTTTT. This chain joins TRBV7-2 and TRBJ1-4; 9 nucleotides line up with TRBD1. The CDR3 has 14 residues. J gave up 8 bases and V 5 bases, and 6 bases lay outside the gene matches. Per germline, CDR1 SGHTA and CDR2 FQGNSA.